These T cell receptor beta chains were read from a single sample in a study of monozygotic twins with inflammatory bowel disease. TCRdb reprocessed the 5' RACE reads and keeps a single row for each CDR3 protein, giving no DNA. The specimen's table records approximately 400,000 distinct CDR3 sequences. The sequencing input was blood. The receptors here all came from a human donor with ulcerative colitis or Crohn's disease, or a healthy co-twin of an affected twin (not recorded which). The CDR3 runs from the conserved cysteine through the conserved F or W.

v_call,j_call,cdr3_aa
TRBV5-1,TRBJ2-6,CASSLVGVSGANVLTF
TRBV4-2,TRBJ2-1,CASNRLAGGRKGGNEQFF
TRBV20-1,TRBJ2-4,CSAGTGLTKNIQYF
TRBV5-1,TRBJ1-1,CASSRGQGEAFF
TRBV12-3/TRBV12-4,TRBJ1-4,CASSTTGVVANEKLFF
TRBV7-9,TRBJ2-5,CASSSLPGKGQETQYF
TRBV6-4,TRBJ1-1,CASSERTNTEAFF
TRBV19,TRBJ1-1,CASRPHRTGRGNTEAFF
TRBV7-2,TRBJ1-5,CASSVSLLGLQPQHF
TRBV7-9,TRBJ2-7,CASSSTPGQGLEQYF
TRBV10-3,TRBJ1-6,CAISERTGKVTNSPLHF
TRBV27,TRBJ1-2,CASSGTKGTVANYGYTF
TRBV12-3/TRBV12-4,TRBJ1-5,CASSLVQGNQPQHF
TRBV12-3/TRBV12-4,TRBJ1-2,CASSLTISYGYTF
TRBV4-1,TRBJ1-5,CASSQDPPAVPANSNQPQHF
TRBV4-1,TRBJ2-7,CASSADRGYEQYF
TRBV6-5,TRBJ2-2,CASSFLAEINTGELFF
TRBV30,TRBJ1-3,CAWSATGAPWNTIYF
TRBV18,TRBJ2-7,CASSRDSREDEQYF
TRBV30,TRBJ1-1,CAWRDRPNTEAFF
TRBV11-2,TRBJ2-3,CASSSATAPTGPSTDTQYF
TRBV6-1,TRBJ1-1,CASSFPRGAMTEAFF
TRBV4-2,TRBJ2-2,CASSQGTGYTGELFF
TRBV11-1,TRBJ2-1,CASSSWWAGQGMDNEQFF
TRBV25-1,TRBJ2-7,CASKGQYLYEQYF
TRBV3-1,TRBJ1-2,CASSPTQGNYGYTF
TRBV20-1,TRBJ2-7,CSASPDGDHTGQYF
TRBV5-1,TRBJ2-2,CASSSTGDPNTGELFF
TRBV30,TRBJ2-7,CAWSVRGGSYEQYF
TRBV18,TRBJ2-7,CASSPSSGVRIEQYF
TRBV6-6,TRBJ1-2,CATSTGEGYGYTF
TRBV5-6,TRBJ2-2,CASSGPRDRVRTGELFF
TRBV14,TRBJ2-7,CASSQDLGQYYEQYF
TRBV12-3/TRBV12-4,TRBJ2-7,CASSIGTFYEQYF